This T cell receptor beta chain appears in the sequencing data of a study of blood T cell repertoires in COVID-19. Study at large: The samples span acute and convalescent COVID-19 from the United States, Italy and Spain. From T cells, B-cell-depleted T cells, or PBMCs came the material, which was cDNA or gDNA.

From germline, CDR1 is SQVTM and CDR2 ANQGSEA. The ends were cut back, 4 bases at V and 7 bases at J, with 17 bases in the middle. The CDR3 runs 14 residues. Profiled with immunoSEQ multiplex PCR; TCRdb holds only in-frame clones, not every one. The table lists 150,000 or so clones, approximately 83% of them singletons. Everyone who took part was 18 to 89 years old, and they came from 20 to 25 US areas. Cohort assignment relied on participant-reported clinical history. The clonotype comes from a man in his 70s who had been exposed to COVID-19. The chain couples TRBV29-1 to TRBJ2-1; a possible D gene is TRBD2 (5 bases). Sequenced: PBMCs or T cells enriched from blood (not recorded which). The CDR3 DNA is TGCAGCGTTGCTGGGAGCCCAAAAGGGAATGAGCAGTTCTTC. Encoded protein: CSVAGSPKGNEQFF.